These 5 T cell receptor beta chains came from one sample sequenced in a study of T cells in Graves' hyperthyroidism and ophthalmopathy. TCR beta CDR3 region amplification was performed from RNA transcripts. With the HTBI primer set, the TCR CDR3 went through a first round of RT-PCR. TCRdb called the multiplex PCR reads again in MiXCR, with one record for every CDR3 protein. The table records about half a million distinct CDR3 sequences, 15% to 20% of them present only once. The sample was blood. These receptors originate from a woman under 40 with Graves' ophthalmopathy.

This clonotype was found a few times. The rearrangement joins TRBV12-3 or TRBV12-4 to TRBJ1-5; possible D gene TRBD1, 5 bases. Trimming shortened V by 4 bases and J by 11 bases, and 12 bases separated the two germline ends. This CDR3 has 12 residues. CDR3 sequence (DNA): TGTGCCAGCAGTTGGGGGGGAGAAGCCCAGCATTTT. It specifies CASSWGGEAQHF.

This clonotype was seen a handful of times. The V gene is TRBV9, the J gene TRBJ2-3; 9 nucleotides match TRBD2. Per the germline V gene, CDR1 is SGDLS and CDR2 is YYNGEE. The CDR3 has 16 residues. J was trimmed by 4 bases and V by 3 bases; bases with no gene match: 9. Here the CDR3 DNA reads TGTGCCAGCAGCGGAGATAGCGGGAGATTGGCAGATACGCAGTATTTT. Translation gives CASSGDSGRLADTQYF. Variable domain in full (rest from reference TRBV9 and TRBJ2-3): DSGVTQTPKHLITATGQRVTLRCSPRSGDLSVYWYQQSLDQGLQFLIQYYNGEERAKGNILERFSAQQFPDLHSELNLSSLELGDSALYFCASSGDSGRLADTQYFGPGTRLTVL.

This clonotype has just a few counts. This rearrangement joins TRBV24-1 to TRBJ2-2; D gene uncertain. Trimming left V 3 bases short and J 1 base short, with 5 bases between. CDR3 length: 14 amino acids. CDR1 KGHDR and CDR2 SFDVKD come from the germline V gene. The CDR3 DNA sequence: TGTGCCACCAGTGATACGGAGAACACCGGGGAGCTGTTTTTT. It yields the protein CATSDTENTGELFF.

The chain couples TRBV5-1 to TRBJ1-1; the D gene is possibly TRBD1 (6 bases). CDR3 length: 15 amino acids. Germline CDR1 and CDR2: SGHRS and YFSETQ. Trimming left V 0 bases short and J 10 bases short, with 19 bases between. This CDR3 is CASSLAVQGTVGAFF. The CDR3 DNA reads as TGCGCCAGCAGCTTGGCCGTTCAGGGGACTGTTGGAGCTTTCTTT.

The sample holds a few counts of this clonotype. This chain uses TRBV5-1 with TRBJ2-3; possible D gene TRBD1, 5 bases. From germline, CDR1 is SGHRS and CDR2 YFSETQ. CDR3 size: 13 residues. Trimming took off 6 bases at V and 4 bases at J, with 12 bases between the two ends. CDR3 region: CASKGQTADTQYF. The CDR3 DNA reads TGCGCCAGCAAGGGGCAAACGGCAGATACGCAGTATTTT.